These 24 T cell receptor beta chains came from one sample sequenced in a study of T-cell reconstitution after alpha-beta-depleted transplantation in children. Unique molecular identifiers were built into the TCRbeta library. Via MiXCR, TCRdb re-called the PCR reads, giving one row per CDR3 protein. The sample yields over 550,000 distinct CDR3 sequences, about 10% seen once. The specimen comprised PBMCs from the stem cell graft donor, sampled from the stem cell graft. The receptors were gathered from a human donor who donated a stem cell graft to a child with acute myeloid leukemia.

The chain has TRBV30 and TRBJ2-1, with TRBD2 identical over 8 bases. The germline gives CDR1 GTSNPN, CDR2 SVGIG (reference sequence). V shed 1 base, J shed 13 bases, and the junction held 6 bases outside the gene matches. This CDR3 comprises 12 residues. CDR3 nucleotide sequence: TGTGCCTGGAGTGGGGGACTAGGGTACCAGTTCTTC. It encodes CAWSGGLGYQFF.

The chain uses TRBV29-1 and TRBJ2-1; D uncertain. V lost 7 bases and J 4 bases, leaving 11 bases between the germline ends. Germline V gives CDR1 SQVTM, CDR2 ANQGSEA. The CDR3 is 12 residues long. The DNA for the CDR3 is TGCAGCGCGATGGTCGGTTACAATGAGCAGTTCTTC. Translation: CSAMVGYNEQFF.

This clonotype came up a few times. The J gene is TRBJ2-7, the V gene TRBV30; tentative D call: TRBD2 (5 bases). The germline V gene encodes CDR1 GTSNPN and CDR2 SVGIG (reference sequence). Trimming took 2 bases from V and 3 from J, leaving 8 bases between them. The CDR3 is 12 amino acids. The CDR3: CAWSRTDYEQYF. For the CDR3, the DNA is TGTGCCTGGAGTAGGACTGACTACGAGCAGTACTTC.

This clonotype was counted between two and nine times. The chain is built from TRBV6-2 or TRBV6-3 and TRBJ1-5; D gene uncertain. V dropped 7 bases and J dropped 0 bases, with 10 bases sitting between them. The CDR3 sequence is 14 residues long. Germline loops: CDR1 MNHEY, CDR2 SVGEGT. As DNA, the CDR3 is TGTGCCAGCAATCCTACAGATAGCAATCAGCCCCAGCATTTT. Its translation is CASNPTDSNQPQHF.

CDR3 DNA sequence: TGTGCCAGCAGTTTGCCGGGACTAGCGGGCAATGAGCAGTTCTTC. Its translation is CASSLPGLAGNEQFF. The V gene is TRBV28, the J gene TRBJ2-1; the match to TRBD2 covers 12 bases. CDR1 and CDR2 (germline): MDHEN, SYDVKM. The ends lost 3 bases at V and 6 bases at J; junction bases unmatched: 3. The CDR3 contains 15 residues. Supplemented by reference TRBV28 and TRBJ2-1, the full variable domain reads DVKVTQSSRYLVKRTGEKVFLECVQDMDHENMFWYRQDPGLGLRLIYFSYDVKMKEKGDIPEGYSVSREKKERFSLILESASTNQTSMYLCASSLPGLAGNEQFFGPGTRLTVL.

V gene TRBV7-9 combines with J gene TRBJ2-3; tentatively, D is TRBD2 (6 bases). CDR3 length: 15 residues. V shed 5 bases and J shed 3 bases, with 15 bases lying between them. Looked up from germline, CDR1 is SEHNR and CDR2 is FQNEAQ (reference sequence). CDR3 residues: CASSPTGLVTDTQYF. In DNA form, the CDR3 reads TGTGCCAGCAGCCCCACGGGACTCGTGACAGATACGCAGTATTTT.

This clonotype has only a few counts. Germline and junction disagree at one end, which may indicate a read error. The V and J genes are TRBV30 and TRBJ2-1; perhaps TRBD2 as D (6 bases). This CDR3 has 13 amino acids. Germline lookup yields CDR1 GTSNPN and CDR2 SVGIG (reference sequence). CDR3: CAWSVQDSGPVCF. In DNA, the CDR3 is TGTGCCTGGAGTGTACAAGATAGCGGACCGGTTTGCTTC.

The chain couples TRBV11-1 to TRBJ2-2; possibly TRBD1 for D (5 bases). Germline lookup yields CDR1 SGHAT and CDR2 FQDESV (reference sequence). V shed 5 bases and J shed 1 base, with 20 bases lying between them. This CDR3 is 18 amino acids long. The chain's CDR3 is CASSPARQTPKNTGELFF. In nucleotides, the CDR3 is TGTGCCAGCAGCCCCGCGAGACAGACTCCGAAGAACACCGGGGAGCTGTTTTTT.

This clonotype was recorded many times. The V and J genes are TRBV12-3 or TRBV12-4 and TRBJ2-4; no reliable D call. CDR3 size: 13 residues. Trimming removed 10 bases at V and 2 bases at J, with 12 bases between. The CDR3 region is CATSPGSKNIQYF. CDR3 coding DNA: TGTGCCACGTCCCCGGGTTCCAAAAACATTCAGTACTTC.

This clonotype was counted between two and nine times. The J gene is TRBJ2-1, the V gene TRBV19, with TRBD2 matching 8 bases. V shed 11 bases and J 4 bases; nucleotides not matched to a gene: 7. The V gene's germline CDR1 is LNHDA and CDR2 SQIVND (reference sequence). The length of the CDR3 is 13 residues. CDR3 coding DNA: TGTGCCTGTCAGACTAGCGTTTACAATGAGCAGTTCTTC. Protein sequence: CACQTSVYNEQFF. Supplemented by reference TRBV19 and TRBJ2-1, the full variable domain reads DGGITQSPKYLFRKEGQNVTLSCEQNLNHDAMYWYRQDPGQGLRLIYYSQIVNDFQKGDIAEGYSVSREKKESFPLTVTSAQKNPTAFYLCACQTSVYNEQFFGPGTRLTVL.

Concerning this clonotype: One end of the junction does not line up with germline, which may come from a read error. The chain carries TRBV7-2 and TRBJ2-7; D is unresolved. From germline, CDR1 is SGHTA and CDR2 FQGNSA. This CDR3 has 11 residues. CDR3 protein: CASSSLGPSDF. For the CDR3, the DNA is TGTGCCAGCAGCTCCCTAGGACCTTCCGACTTC.

The J gene is TRBJ2-7, the V gene TRBV18, with 9 bases matching TRBD1. Germline V lookup: CDR1 KGHSH, CDR2 LQKENI. The CDR3 has 15 residues. J was trimmed by 0 bases and V by 4 bases; bases with no gene match: 4. CDR3 sequence: CASSQGTGSSYEQYF. CDR3 DNA: TGTGCCAGCTCACAGGGGACAGGGAGCTCCTACGAGCAGTACTTC.

The rearrangement joins TRBV7-8 to TRBJ2-5, with no clear D. Germline loops: CDR1 SGHVS, CDR2 FQNEAQ. Between the trimmed V and J ends, which lost 4 bases and 1 base, there was a span of 7 bases. This CDR3 region has 13 residues. CDR3 coding DNA: TGTGCCAGCAGCTCTCCACTCCAAGAGACCCAGTACTTC. Translating it yields CASSSPLQETQYF. The full variable domain, rest sourced from reference TRBV7-8 and TRBJ2-5, is GAGVSQSPRYKVAKRGQDVALRCDPISGHVSLFWYQQALGQGPEFLTYFQNEAQLDKSGLPSDRFFAERPEGSVSTLKIQRTQQEDSAVYLCASSSPLQETQYFGPGTRLLVL.

Many counts were recorded for this clonotype. The chain links TRBV27 to TRBJ2-3; tentatively, D is TRBD1 (5 bases). The ends were cut back, 3 bases at V and 3 bases at J, with 10 bases in the middle. Germline CDR1 and CDR2: MNHEY and SMNVEV (reference sequence). The CDR3 totals 14 residues. CDR3 bases: TGTGCCAGCAGTTTCAGGGTTGGGACAGATACGCAGTATTTT. Protein sequence: CASSFRVGTDTQYF.

The J gene is TRBJ1-6, the V gene TRBV9, with a tentative D call TRBD1 (5 bases). With 3 bases removed from V and 7 bases from J, the gap between germline ends came to 17 bases. This CDR3 region has 16 residues. The germline CDR1 and CDR2 sequences are SGDLS and YYNGEE. CDR3 sequence: CASSAGGGTANSPLHF. The CDR3 DNA follows: TGTGCCAGCAGCGCCGGTGGGGGGACTGCGAATTCACCCCTCCACTTT.

This chain joins TRBV29-1 and TRBJ1-2; D may be TRBD1 (5 bases). Trimming pared 6 bases from V and 5 bases from J, leaving 22 bases between. CDR1 and CDR2 from the germline V gene are SQVTM and ANQGSEA. The CDR3 sequence is 15 residues long. The CDR3: CSVVKGQGLGYGYTF. The CDR3 coding sequence is TGCAGCGTCGTAAAGGGCCAGGGCCTAGGGTATGGCTACACCTTC.

The table lists this clonotype with many counts. The DNA for the CDR3 is TGTGCCAGCAGCAAAGACCTTAGCAATCAGCCCCAGCATTTT. As protein: CASSKDLSNQPQHF. The V gene is TRBV7-2, the J gene TRBJ1-5; D remains unclear. V was trimmed by 5 bases and J by 0 bases, leaving 8 bases between them. CDR1 is SGHTA and CDR2 is FQGNSA in the germline V gene. CDR3 length equals 14 residues. Full variable domain (missing parts from reference TRBV7-2 and TRBJ1-5): GAGVSQSPSNKVTEKGKDVELRCDPISGHTALYWYRQSLGQGLEFLIYFQGNSAPDKSGLPSDRFSAERTGGSVSTLTIQRTQQEDSAVYLCASSKDLSNQPQHFGDGTRLSIL.

This clonotype has at least ten counts. The chain carries TRBV29-1 and TRBJ2-6; D gene uncertain. Per the germline V gene, CDR1 is SQVTM and CDR2 is ANQGSEA. The CDR3 is 14 amino acids. V lost 6 bases, J lost 0 bases, and 9 bases lay in between. Written as DNA, the CDR3 is TGCAGCGTAGCAGAGTACTCTGGGGCCAACGTCCTGACTTTC. It encodes CSVAEYSGANVLTF.

This clonotype occurred a few times. This rearrangement joins TRBV20-1 to TRBJ1-4; D call uncertain. This CDR3 region has 10 residues. Germline CDR1 DFQATT, CDR2 SNEGSKA (reference sequence). Trimming pared 6 bases from V and 6 bases from J, leaving 5 bases between. CDR3 sequence reads: CSAEDEKLFF. CDR3 sequence (DNA): TGCAGTGCAGAGGATGAAAAACTGTTTTTT.

The V and J genes are TRBV20-1 and TRBJ1-6; the D gene is possibly TRBD1 (5 bases). Germline loops: CDR1 DFQATT, CDR2 SNEGSKA (reference sequence). V lost 6 bases to trimming and J lost 10 bases, with 22 bases between them. CDR3 size: 15 residues. The CDR3 DNA is TGCAGTGCCAGTAAAGGTGGCCAGGGCCAATCACCCCTCCACTTT. Protein product: CSASKGGQGQSPLHF.

J is TRBJ2-7 and V is TRBV5-1; D might be TRBD1 or TRBD2, each matching 5 bases. The CDR3 is 14 residues long. The V end lost 4 bases, the J end lost 5 bases, and 16 bases lay between the germline ends. The germline V gene has CDR1 SGHRS and CDR2 YFSETQ. The CDR3 is CASSPVGRGDEQYF. CDR3 coding DNA: TGCGCCAGCAGCCCGGTCGGACGAGGGGACGAGCAGTACTTC.

The CDR3 loop reads CASIRQGTNTGELFF. The CDR3 coding sequence is TGTGCCAGCATCCGACAGGGGACCAACACCGGGGAGCTGTTTTTT. The gene calls are TRBV7-8 and TRBJ2-2; 8 bases line up with TRBD1. CDR1 is SGHVS, CDR2 FQNEAQ, per germline. V shed 7 bases, J shed 2 bases, and the junction held 6 bases outside the gene matches. The CDR3 has 15 residues.

The chain carries TRBV6-5 and TRBJ2-7; D tentatively fits TRBD1 or TRBD2 (6 bases each). Germline CDR1 is MNHEY and CDR2 is SVGAGI. The V end lost 6 bases, the J end lost 0 bases, and 12 bases lay between the germline ends. This CDR3 has 14 residues. The CDR3: CASRAGHYSYEQYF. In DNA, the CDR3 is TGTGCCAGCAGGGCGGGACACTACTCCTACGAGCAGTACTTC.

Many counts were recorded for this clonotype. This chain connects TRBV4-2 to TRBJ2-2; unclear D gene. This CDR3 contains 16 residues. V dropped 4 bases and J dropped 5 bases, with 17 bases sitting between them. The germline V gene has CDR1 LGHNA and CDR2 YNFKEQ. The CDR3 is CASSPPRGGGTGELFF. The DNA of the CDR3 is TGTGCCAGCAGCCCCCCCCGTGGCGGTGGGACCGGGGAGCTGTTTTTT.